One and the same sample provided the 23 T cell receptor beta chains below, sequenced in a study of cytomegalovirus exposure and HLA in healthy donors. Primers: 60 Vbeta forward and 13 Jbeta reverse. Only in-frame clones appear in the TCRdb table, and some are missing; sequencing was by immunoSEQ multiplex PCR. The sample shows 150,000 to 200,000 clones, roughly 79% of them seen only once. The source material was PBMCs. Source of these receptors: a woman aged 40 to 50 in good health and CMV-seronegative.

The gene calls are TRBV6-5 and TRBJ2-7, with TRBD1 matching 10 bases. CDR1 is MNHEY and CDR2 is SVGAGI in the germline V gene. The junction had 4 bases not matched to a gene; V was cut back by 4 bases and J by 4 bases. The CDR3 contains 14 residues. The chain's CDR3 is CASSSGQGEYEQYF. CDR3 nucleotide sequence: TGTGCCAGCAGTTCTGGACAGGGGGAGTACGAGCAGTACTTC.

Concerning this clone itself: The sample has other DNA sequences that encode this CDR3 too. The chain is built from TRBV30 and TRBJ2-7; D may be TRBD1 (5 bases). This CDR3 has 14 amino acids. The germline CDR1 and CDR2 sequences are GTSNPN and SVGIG (reference sequence). The V gene lost 3 bases and the J gene lost 0 bases, with 12 bases spanning the gap. CDR3 sequence: CAWSTGLSSYEQYF. The DNA of the CDR3 is TGTGCCTGGAGCACAGGCTTAAGCTCCTACGAGCAGTACTTC.

This chain connects TRBV30 to TRBJ1-2, with D maybe TRBD1 (5 bases). This CDR3 has 13 amino acids. The V end was cut by 4 bases, the J end by 7 bases, with 16 bases between. Per germline, CDR1 GTSNPN and CDR2 SVGIG (reference sequence). In DNA form, the CDR3 reads TGTGCCTGGAAGGCGGCAGGGTGGGCTGGCTACACCTTC. Amino acid sequence: CAWKAAGWAGYTF.

V and J are TRBV25-1 and TRBJ1-1; D unresolved. Per the germline V gene, CDR1 is MGHDK and CDR2 is SYGVNS. Deletions cut 7 bases from V and 5 bases from J, with 14 bases between. The CDR3 has 13 amino acids. The CDR3 here is CASTREVLTEAFF. The CDR3 DNA sequence: TGTGCCAGCACGCGGGAAGTGTTAACTGAAGCTTTCTTT.

The chain carries TRBV6-1 and TRBJ1-5; no definite D call. The CDR3 has 13 residues. Trimming pared 8 bases from V and 9 bases from J, leaving 17 bases between. Germline V lookup: CDR1 MNHNS, CDR2 SASEGT. The CDR3 is CASGQEENRPQHF. In DNA form, the CDR3 reads TGTGCCAGCGGCCAGGAGGAGAACCGGCCCCAGCATTTT.

This clone occurred a few times. This sequence joins TRBV19 and TRBJ1-4, with 10 bases aligning to TRBD1. The junction had 12 bases not matched to a gene; V was cut back by 3 bases and J by 8 bases. Germline CDR1 is LNHDA and CDR2 is SQIVND (reference sequence). The CDR3 has 17 residues. The CDR3 loop reads CASSIGGQGSRSEKLFF. DNA of the CDR3: TGTGCCAGTAGTATTGGGGGACAGGGGAGTAGAAGCGAAAAACTGTTTTTT. Based on the CDR3 plus reference TRBV19 and TRBJ1-4, the full variable domain is DGGITQSPKYLFRKEGQNVTLSCEQNLNHDAMYWYRQDPGQGLRLIYYSQIVNDFQKGDIAEGYSVSREKKESFPLTVTSAQKNPTAFYLCASSIGGQGSRSEKLFFGSGTQLSVL.

J is TRBJ1-2 and V is TRBV6-5, with 7 positions matching TRBD1. This CDR3 contains 14 residues. Looked up from germline, CDR1 is MNHEY and CDR2 is SVGAGI. J lost 8 bases, V lost 6 bases, and 12 bases had no gene match. As DNA, the CDR3 is TGTGCCAGCAGCCAAACAGGGGCCCCCGCCGGCTACACCTTC. Translating it yields CASSQTGAPAGYTF.

The chain has TRBV5-1 and TRBJ2-1; D may be TRBD1 (5 bases). The CDR3 length is 14 residues. Germline V gene lookup returns CDR1 SGHRS and CDR2 YFSETQ. V was clipped by 7 bases and J by 5 bases, with 16 bases between them. The CDR3 reads CASQWTPQDNEQFF. The CDR3 coding sequence is TGCGCCAGCCAATGGACACCTCAAGACAATGAGCAGTTCTTC.

This clone has a handful of counts. This chain links TRBV6-5 with TRBJ2-2; possible D gene TRBD1, 6 bases. The germline V gene has CDR1 MNHEY and CDR2 SVGAGI. The CDR3 runs 15 residues. V was clipped by 7 bases and J by 1 base, with 13 bases between them. The CDR3 loop is CASNREQGNTGELFF. The CDR3 nucleotides are TGTGCCAGCAACAGGGAACAGGGGAACACCGGGGAGCTGTTTTTT.

The chain recombines TRBV18 with TRBJ2-7; no reliable D call. The CDR3 is 12 amino acids. Deletions cut 6 bases from V and 2 bases from J, with 8 bases between. Germline V gene data show CDR1 as KGHSH and CDR2 as LQKENI. DNA for the CDR3: TGTGCCAGCTCCCTTGAGGCCTACGAGCAGTACTTC. Its translation is CASSLEAYEQYF.

The sample holds one count of this clone. The chain is built from TRBV5-6 and TRBJ2-5; 12 bases map to TRBD2. Germline CDR1 and CDR2: SGHDT and YYEEEE. CDR3 length: 15 residues. Losses at the gene ends were 5 bases for V and 7 bases for J; bases not matched to a gene: 9. As DNA, the CDR3 is TGTGCCAGCAGTCCTGGACTAGCGGGGTCCGGGACCCAGTACTTC. The encoded protein is CASSPGLAGSGTQYF.

The J gene is TRBJ2-5, the V gene TRBV5-1; 7 bases match TRBD1. J gave up 4 bases and V 4 bases, and 4 bases lay outside the gene matches. Germline CDR1 reads SGHRS; CDR2 reads YFSETQ. This CDR3 spans 13 amino acids. The CDR3: CASSMQGVETQYF. The CDR3 DNA sequence: TGCGCCAGCAGCATGCAGGGGGTAGAGACCCAGTACTTC.

The chain is built from TRBV11-2 and TRBJ2-5; 14 bases are shared with TRBD2. Trimming cost V 0 bases and J 5 bases; bases outside gene matches: 2. Per the germline V gene, CDR1 is SGHAT and CDR2 is FQNNGV. CDR3 length equals 16 residues. CDR3 sequence: CASSLEGTSGSETQYF. The DNA for the CDR3 is TGTGCCAGCAGCTTAGAAGGGACTAGCGGGAGTGAGACCCAGTACTTC. Complete variable domain (other parts from reference TRBV11-2 and TRBJ2-5): EAGVAQSPRYKIIEKRQSVAFWCNPISGHATLYWYQQILGQGPKLLIQFQNNGVVDDSQLPKDRFSAERLKGVDSTLKIQPAKLEDSAVYLCASSLEGTSGSETQYFGPGTRLLVL.

J is TRBJ2-1 and V is TRBV6-5; the match to TRBD2 covers 10 bases. Germline V gene lookup returns CDR1 MNHEY and CDR2 SVGAGI. The CDR3 loop spans 15 amino acids. Germline trimming cut 2 bases from V and 7 bases from J; bases unmatched to any gene: 5. CDR3 amino acids: CASSYGLAGVNEQFF. CDR3 nucleotide sequence: TGTGCCAGCAGTTACGGGCTAGCGGGAGTGAATGAGCAGTTCTTC.

The V and J genes are TRBV30 and TRBJ2-1; a weak D match, TRBD1 (5 bases). The V and J ends lost 4 bases and 1 base respectively, with 8 bases between them. The V gene's germline CDR1 is GTSNPN and CDR2 SVGIG (reference sequence). This CDR3 is built from 13 residues. The chain's CDR3 is CAWTGYSYNEQFF. The CDR3 DNA sequence: TGTGCCTGGACAGGGTATTCCTACAATGAGCAGTTCTTC.

The genes are TRBV7-2 and TRBJ2-7; the D gene is possibly TRBD1 (5 bases). This CDR3 comprises 15 residues. V was pared by 1 base and J by 4 bases, with 14 bases between. Germline CDR1 reads SGHTA; CDR2 reads FQGNSA. The CDR3 region has the DNA TGTGCCAGCAGCTTAGACGCCTCGACAGATTACGAGCAGTACTTC. Amino acids: CASSLDASTDYEQYF.

The V and J genes are TRBV30 and TRBJ2-5; 8 nucleotides line up with TRBD2. The germline CDR1 and CDR2 sequences are GTSNPN and SVGIG (reference sequence). V lost 1 base to trimming and J lost 6 bases; unmatched junction nucleotides: 4. There are 13 residues in the CDR3. CDR3 in DNA: TGTGCCTGGAGTGAGGCGGGAGGAAAGACCCAGTACTTC. The encoded protein is CAWSEAGGKTQYF.

The CDR3 DNA follows: TGTGCCTTGGGACAGGGAGGGCCTGAAGCTTTCTTT. Residues: CALGQGGPEAFF. The rearrangement joins TRBV30 to TRBJ1-1, with 9 bases fitting TRBD1. CDR3 length: 12 residues. Germline-derived CDR1 and CDR2 are GTSNPN and SVGIG (reference sequence). After removal of 7 bases from V and 6 bases from J, the junction contained 6 bases not matched to a gene.

The rearrangement joins TRBV28 to TRBJ2-1; 7 bases map to TRBD2. CDR3 length: 14 amino acids. Germline CDR1 reads MDHEN; CDR2 reads SYDVKM. V dropped 6 bases and J dropped 2; count of bases not matched to a gene: 4. The CDR3 here is CASSGGSTYNEQFF. CDR3 DNA sequence: TGTGCCAGCAGCGGCGGGAGTACCTACAATGAGCAGTTCTTC.

The CDR3 reads CATSIGTDDPYEQYF. The CDR3 region has the DNA TGTGCCACCAGCATTGGGACAGACGACCCCTACGAGCAGTACTTC. This chain uses TRBV15 with TRBJ2-7; 7 bases align to TRBD1. The V gene's germline CDR1 is LNHNV and CDR2 YYDKDF (reference sequence). J gave up 2 bases and V 4 bases, and 8 bases lay outside the gene matches. This CDR3 is 15 amino acids long.

The rearrangement links TRBV9 to TRBJ2-7; D is perhaps TRBD1 (5 bases). Trimming stripped 0 bases from V and 7 bases from J, with 11 bases between. There are 13 residues in the CDR3. Germline V gene sequence: CDR1 SGDLS, CDR2 YYNGEE. The CDR3 is CASSVETVGEQYF. For the CDR3, the DNA is TGTGCCAGCAGCGTAGAGACAGTAGGTGAGCAGTACTTC.

The gene calls are TRBV29-1 and TRBJ2-1, with a tentative D call TRBD1 (6 bases). The germline CDR1 and CDR2 sequences are SQVTM and ANQGSEA. V was shortened by 4 bases and J by 8 bases, with 12 bases between the two germline ends. The CDR3 sequence is 12 residues long. CDR3 sequence (DNA): TGCAGCGTTGTAGTACAGGGCTATGAGCAGTTCTTC. Protein product: CSVVVQGYEQFF.

The chain is built from TRBV5-3 and TRBJ1-2; 7 bases are shared with TRBD1. TRBV5-3 counts as an open reading frame of uncertain function. Germline trimming cut 5 bases from V and 5 bases from J; bases unmatched to any gene: 6. The CDR3 runs to 13 residues. In nucleotides, the CDR3 is TGTGCCAGAAGACAGGGACAGCTTTATGGCTACACCTTC. Translating gives CARRQGQLYGYTF.